The 5 T cell receptor beta chains presented below share a single source sample, sequenced in a study of blood T cell repertoires in COVID-19. The table came from immunoSEQ multiplex PCR; TCRdb's copy has only in-frame clones and leaves some out. The data show some 150,000 clones, approximately 90% seen once. Sequenced sample: PBMCs or T cells enriched from blood (not recorded which). Receptors were obtained from a middle-aged man who had recovered from COVID-19.

The DNA of the CDR3 is TGTGCCAGCATTCCGACAGGGGGTAATTCACCCCTCCACTTT. Translated: CASIPTGGNSPLHF. This chain joins TRBV2 and TRBJ1-6; the match to TRBD1 covers 9 bases. V gave up 7 bases and J gave up 6 bases; unmatched junction bases: 4. Germline V gene data show CDR1 as SNHLY and CDR2 as FYNNEI. The CDR3 contains 14 residues.

J is TRBJ1-3 and V is TRBV14; 8 nucleotides align to TRBD1. This CDR3 has 15 amino acids. V trimming: 3 bases; J trimming: 2 bases; junction bases outside the gene matches: 3. Germline CDR1 SGHDN, CDR2 FVKESK. The CDR3: CASSQAGGPGNTIYF. The CDR3 DNA is TGTGCCAGCAGCCAGGCAGGGGGCCCTGGAAACACCATATATTTT.

Only one count was recorded for this clone. The rearrangement uses TRBV28 and TRBJ1-6; no definite D call. Germline V gene sequence: CDR1 MDHEN, CDR2 SYDVKM. This CDR3 has 13 amino acids. Between the trimmed V and J ends, which lost 8 bases and 7 bases, there was a span of 12 bases. CDR3 region: CASFPGRNSPLHF. The CDR3 DNA reads TGTGCCAGCTTCCCGGGGAGGAATTCACCCCTCCACTTT.

The rearrangement joins TRBV18 to TRBJ2-3; D not resolved. The CDR3 has 14 residues. The germline V gene has CDR1 KGHSH and CDR2 LQKENI. The V end lost 2 bases, the J end lost 6 bases, and 12 bases lay between the germline ends. CDR3 nucleotides: TGTGCCAGCTCACCAAGCGAGGTTCTTGATACGCAGTATTTT. It codes for CASSPSEVLDTQYF.

The CDR3 sequence is CATSVQREGRREQFF. The CDR3, as DNA: TGTGCCACCAGTGTCCAGCGGGAGGGCCGACGGGAGCAGTTCTTC. The chain joins TRBV24-1 to TRBJ2-1; 10 bases line up with TRBD2. Germline V gene lookup returns CDR1 KGHDR and CDR2 SFDVKD. Trimming cost V 5 bases and J 10 bases; bases outside gene matches: 10. The CDR3 consists of 15 residues.